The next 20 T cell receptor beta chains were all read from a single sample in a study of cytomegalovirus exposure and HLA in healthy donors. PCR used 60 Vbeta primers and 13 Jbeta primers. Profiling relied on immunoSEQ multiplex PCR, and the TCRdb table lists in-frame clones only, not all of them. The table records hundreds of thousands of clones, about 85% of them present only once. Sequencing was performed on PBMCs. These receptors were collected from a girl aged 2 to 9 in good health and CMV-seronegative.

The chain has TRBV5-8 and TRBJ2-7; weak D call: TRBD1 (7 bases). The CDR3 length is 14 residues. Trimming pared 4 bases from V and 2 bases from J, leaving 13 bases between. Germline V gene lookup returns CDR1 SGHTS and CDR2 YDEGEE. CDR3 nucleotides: TGTGCCAGCAGCGCGGGACAGCCGGCCTACGAGCAGTACTTC. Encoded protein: CASSAGQPAYEQYF.

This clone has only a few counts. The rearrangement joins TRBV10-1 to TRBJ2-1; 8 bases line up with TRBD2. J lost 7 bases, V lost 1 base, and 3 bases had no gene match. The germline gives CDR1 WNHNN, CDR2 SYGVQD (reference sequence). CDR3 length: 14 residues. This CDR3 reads CASSEWGLENEQFF. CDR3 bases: TGCGCCAGCAGTGAGTGGGGACTAGAAAATGAGCAGTTCTTC.

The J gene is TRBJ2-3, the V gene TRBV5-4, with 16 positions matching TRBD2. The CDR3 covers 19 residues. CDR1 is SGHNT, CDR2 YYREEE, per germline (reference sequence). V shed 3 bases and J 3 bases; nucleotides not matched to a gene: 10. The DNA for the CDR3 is TGTGCCAGCAGCTCAGAGGGACTAGCGGGGGGGACGGGTACAGATACGCAGTATTTT. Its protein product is CASSSEGLAGGTGTDTQYF. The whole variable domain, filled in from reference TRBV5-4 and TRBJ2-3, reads ETGVTQSPTHLIKTRGQQVTLRCSSQSGHNTVSWYQQALGQGPQFIFQYYREEENGRGNFPPRFSGLQFPNYSSELNVNALELDDSALYLCASSSEGLAGGTGTDTQYFGPGTRLTVL.

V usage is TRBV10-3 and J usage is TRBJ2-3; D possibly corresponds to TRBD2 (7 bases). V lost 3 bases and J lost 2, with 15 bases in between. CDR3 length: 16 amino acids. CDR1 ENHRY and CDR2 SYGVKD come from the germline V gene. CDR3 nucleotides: TGTGCCATCAGTGAAGGGGGGGGGCCCGTCACAGATACGCAGTATTTT. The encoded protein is CAISEGGGPVTDTQYF.

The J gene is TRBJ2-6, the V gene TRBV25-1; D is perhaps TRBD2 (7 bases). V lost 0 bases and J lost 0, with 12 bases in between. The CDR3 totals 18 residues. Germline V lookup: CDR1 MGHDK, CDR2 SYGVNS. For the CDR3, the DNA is TGTGCCAGCAGTGAATATATGGGGGGGGCCTCTGGGGCCAACGTCCTGACTTTC. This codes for CASSEYMGGASGANVLTF.

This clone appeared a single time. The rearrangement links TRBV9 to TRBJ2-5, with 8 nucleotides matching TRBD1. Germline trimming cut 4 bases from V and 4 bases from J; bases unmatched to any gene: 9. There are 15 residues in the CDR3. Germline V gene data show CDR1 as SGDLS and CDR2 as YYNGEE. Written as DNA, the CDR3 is TGTGCCAGCAGCCCAGGGGGCCCAGGGGGAGAGACCCAGTACTTC. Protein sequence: CASSPGGPGGETQYF. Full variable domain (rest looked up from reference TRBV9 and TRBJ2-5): DSGVTQTPKHLITATGQRVTLRCSPRSGDLSVYWYQQSLDQGLQFLIQYYNGEERAKGNILERFSAQQFPDLHSELNLSSLELGDSALYFCASSPGGPGGETQYFGPGTRLLVL.

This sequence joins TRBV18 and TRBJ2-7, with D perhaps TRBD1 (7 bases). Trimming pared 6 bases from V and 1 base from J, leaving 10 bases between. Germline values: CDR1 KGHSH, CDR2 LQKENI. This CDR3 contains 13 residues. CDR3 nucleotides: TGTGCCAGCTCGGAGGGACAGTCCTACGAGCAGTACTTC. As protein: CASSEGQSYEQYF.

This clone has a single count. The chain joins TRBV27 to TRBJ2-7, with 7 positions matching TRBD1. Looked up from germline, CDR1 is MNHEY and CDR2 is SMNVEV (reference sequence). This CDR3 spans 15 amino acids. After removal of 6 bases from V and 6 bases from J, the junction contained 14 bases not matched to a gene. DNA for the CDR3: TGTGCCAGCAGCCTACACAGGGGATTGGGAAGCGAGCAGTACTTC. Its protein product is CASSLHRGLGSEQYF.

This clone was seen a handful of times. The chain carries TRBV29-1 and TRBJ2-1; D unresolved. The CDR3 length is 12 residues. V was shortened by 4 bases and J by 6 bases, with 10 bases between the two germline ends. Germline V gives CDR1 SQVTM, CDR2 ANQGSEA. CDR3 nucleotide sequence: TGCAGCGTTGTAAGTCCGAGCAATGAGCAGTTCTTC. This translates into CSVVSPSNEQFF.

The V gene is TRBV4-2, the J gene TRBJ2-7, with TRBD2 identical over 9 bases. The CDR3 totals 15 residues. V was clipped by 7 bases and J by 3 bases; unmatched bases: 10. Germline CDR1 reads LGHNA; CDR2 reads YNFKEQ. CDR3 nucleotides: TGTGCCAGCACCGCAGCGGGAGGCTTAGGCTACGAGCAGTACTTC. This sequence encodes CASTAAGGLGYEQYF.

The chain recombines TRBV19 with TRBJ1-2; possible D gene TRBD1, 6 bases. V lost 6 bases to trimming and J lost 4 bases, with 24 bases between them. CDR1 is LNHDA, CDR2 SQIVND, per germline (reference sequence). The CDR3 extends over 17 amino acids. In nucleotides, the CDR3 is TGTGCCAGTAGAATCGGGTCGCAGGGGCCTGCTTTCTATGGCTACACCTTC. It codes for CASRIGSQGPAFYGYTF.

The CDR3 reads CAAAYRGGAQYF. The CDR3 nucleotides are TGTGCCGCGGCTTACAGGGGGGGGGCGCAGTACTTC. The V call is TRBV6-1, the J call TRBJ2-7, with D possibly being TRBD1 (8 bases). The CDR3 is 12 amino acids. CDR1 MNHNS and CDR2 SASEGT come from the germline V gene. V was trimmed by 11 bases and J by 9 bases, leaving 20 bases between them.

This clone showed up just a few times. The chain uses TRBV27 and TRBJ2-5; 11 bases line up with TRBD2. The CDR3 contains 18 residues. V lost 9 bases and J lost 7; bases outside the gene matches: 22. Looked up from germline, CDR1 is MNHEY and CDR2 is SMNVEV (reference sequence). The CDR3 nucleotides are TGTGCCAGACGGTGGCTAGCGGGGGGCTTCCCAATCTGGAGGACCCAGTACTTC. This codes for CARRWLAGGFPIWRTQYF.

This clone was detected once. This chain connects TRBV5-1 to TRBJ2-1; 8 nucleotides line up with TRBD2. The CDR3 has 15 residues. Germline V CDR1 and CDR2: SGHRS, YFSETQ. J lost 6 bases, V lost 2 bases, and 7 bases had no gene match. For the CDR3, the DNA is TGCGCCAGCAGCTTCGTAGCGGGAAGGGGCAATGAGCAGTTCTTC. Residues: CASSFVAGRGNEQFF.

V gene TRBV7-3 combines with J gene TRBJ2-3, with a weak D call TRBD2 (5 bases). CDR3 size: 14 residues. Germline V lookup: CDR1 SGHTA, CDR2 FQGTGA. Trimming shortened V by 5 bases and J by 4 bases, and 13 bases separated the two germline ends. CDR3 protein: CASSPAAGPDTQYF. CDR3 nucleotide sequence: TGTGCCAGCAGCCCAGCGGCCGGTCCAGATACGCAGTATTTT.

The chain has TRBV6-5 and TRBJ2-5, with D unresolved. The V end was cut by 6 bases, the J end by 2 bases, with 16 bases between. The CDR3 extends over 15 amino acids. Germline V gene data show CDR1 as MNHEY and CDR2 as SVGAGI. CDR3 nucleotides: TGTGCCAGCAGCCTCGCCGCAGGCAAGCAAGAGACCCAGTACTTC. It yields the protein CASSLAAGKQETQYF.

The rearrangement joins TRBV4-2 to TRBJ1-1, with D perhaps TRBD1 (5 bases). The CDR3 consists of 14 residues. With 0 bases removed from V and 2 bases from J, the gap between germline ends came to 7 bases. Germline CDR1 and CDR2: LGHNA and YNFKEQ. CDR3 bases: TGTGCCAGCAGCCAAGACAGGGAAAACACTGAAGCTTTCTTT. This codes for CASSQDRENTEAFF.

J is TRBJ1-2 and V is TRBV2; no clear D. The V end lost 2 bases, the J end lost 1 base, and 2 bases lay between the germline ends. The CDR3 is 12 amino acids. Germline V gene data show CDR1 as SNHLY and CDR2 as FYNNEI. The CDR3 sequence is CASSEHNYGYTF. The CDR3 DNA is TGTGCCAGCAGTGAACATAACTATGGCTACACCTTC.

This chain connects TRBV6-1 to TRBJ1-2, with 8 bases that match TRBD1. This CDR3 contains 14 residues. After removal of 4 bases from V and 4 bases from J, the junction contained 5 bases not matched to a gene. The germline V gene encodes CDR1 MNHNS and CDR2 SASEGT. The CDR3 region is CASSGQGLTYGYTF. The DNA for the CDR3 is TGTGCCAGCAGTGGACAGGGGCTTACCTATGGCTACACCTTC.

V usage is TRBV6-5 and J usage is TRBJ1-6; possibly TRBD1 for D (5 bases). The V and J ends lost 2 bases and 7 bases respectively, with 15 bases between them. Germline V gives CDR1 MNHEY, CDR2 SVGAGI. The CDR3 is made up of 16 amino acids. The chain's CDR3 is CASSYVGGGRNSPLHF. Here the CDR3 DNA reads TGTGCCAGCAGTTACGTTGGCGGGGGACGGAATTCACCCCTCCACTTT.